This T cell receptor beta chain was sequenced for a study of blood T cell repertoires in COVID-19. Background on the study: Sources were T cells, B-cell-depleted T cells, or PBMCs; the material itself was cDNA or gDNA.

This clone was observed a few times. Authors' processing steps: It was from reference gene primer amplification that nucleated cell counts were estimated. The assay was immunoSEQ multiplex PCR, and TCRdb's table has in-frame clones only and misses some. V, J and clone size derive from that table, while D and trimming were established from the DNA sequence. The top ten clones hold 8.3% of a sample with about 150,000 clones, 70% to 90% of them seen once. Germline lookup yields CDR1 SGHTA and CDR2 FQGTGA. The CDR3 spans 15 residues. The V gene lost 5 bases and the J gene lost 0 bases, with 11 bases spanning the gap.

Sequenced: peripheral blood. This chain connects TRBV7-3 to TRBJ1-3, with TRBD1 as a possible D gene (6 bases). This TCR was recovered from a woman aged 55 to 70 with COVID-19, enrolled during active disease. The CDR3 here is CASSNRQVSGNTIYF. The CDR3, as DNA: TGTGCCAGCAGCAACCGACAGGTCTCTGGAAACACCATATATTTT.